Presented here are 22 T cell receptor beta chains from one specimen sequenced in a study of OX40 agonist ivuxolimab in advanced cancers. The repertoire was sequenced with immunoSEQ multiplex PCR; TCRdb's copy has only in-frame clones and lacks some. The sample shows 45,000 to 50,000 clones, approximately 91% of them seen only once. Source: CD4+ or CD8+ T cells sorted from blood, taken in a trial of the OX40 agonist ivuxolimab. The receptors derive from an adult with an advanced solid tumor such as melanoma, head and neck, liver or kidney cancer.

The rearrangement uses TRBV28 and TRBJ2-2, with 10 nucleotides matching TRBD1. V was clipped by 5 bases and J by 2 bases; unmatched bases: 14. Germline V CDR1 and CDR2: MDHEN, SYDVKM. This CDR3 has 19 residues. In nucleotides, the CDR3 is TGTGCCAGCAGTCAAACCGGGACAGGGGCTCCGATTAACACCGGGGAGCTGTTTTTT. This codes for CASSQTGTGAPINTGELFF.

The chain employs TRBV18 and TRBJ1-1; unclear D gene. Germline V gene lookup returns CDR1 KGHSH and CDR2 LQKENI. The CDR3 sequence is 13 residues long. The ends were cut back, 4 bases at V and 1 base at J, with 7 bases in the middle. The CDR3, as DNA: TGTGCCAGCTCACTAGACACGAACACTGAAGCTTTCTTT. Translated, it gives CASSLDTNTEAFF.

The J gene is TRBJ1-1, the V gene TRBV11-3, with 7 nucleotides matching TRBD1. CDR1 SGHNT and CDR2 YENEEA come from the germline V gene. The CDR3 contains 15 residues. Trimming cost V 5 bases and J 1 base; bases outside gene matches: 7. Here the CDR3 reads CASSPGDRSNTEAFF. In nucleotides, the CDR3 is TGTGCCAGCAGCCCAGGGGACAGATCGAACACTGAAGCTTTCTTT. Using reference TRBV11-3 and TRBJ1-1 for the parts outside the CDR3, the full variable domain is EAGVVQSPRYKIIEKKQPVAFWCNPISGHNTLYWYLQNLGQGPELLIRYENEEAVDDSQLPKDRFSAERLKGVDSTLKIQPAELGDSAVYLCASSPGDRSNTEAFFGQGTRLTVV.

In this sample, this clone turned up once. Different DNA sequences within this sample yield the same CDR3. The V call is TRBV7-2, the J call TRBJ2-5, with unresolved D. Trimming removed 2 bases at V and 4 bases at J, with 8 bases between. The CDR3 length is 13 residues. Germline assignment: CDR1 SGHTA and CDR2 FQGNSA. Written as DNA, the CDR3 is TGTGCCAGCAGCTTATCGTTGGGAGAGACCCAGTACTTC. Amino acids: CASSLSLGETQYF.

The rearrangement joins TRBV11-3 to TRBJ2-3, with 16 positions matching TRBD2. Trimming at V came to 5 bases and at J to 2 bases, leaving 10 bases not matched to a gene. The CDR3 extends over 19 amino acids. Germline CDR1 reads SGHNT; CDR2 reads YENEEA. The CDR3 loop is CASSPGTSGRAFNTDTQYF. As DNA, the CDR3 is TGTGCCAGCAGCCCCGGGACTAGCGGGAGGGCCTTCAACACAGATACGCAGTATTTT.

This sequence joins TRBV4-1 and TRBJ2-5; 7 nucleotides align to TRBD2. The ends lost 0 bases at V and 4 bases at J; junction bases unmatched: 8. Per the germline V gene, CDR1 is MGHRA and CDR2 is YSYEKL. The CDR3 length is 16 residues. The CDR3 DNA reads TGCGCCAGCAGCCAAGATGCCAGCGGGAAAGGAGAGACCCAGTACTTC. Its translation is CASSQDASGKGETQYF.

The chain is built from TRBV5-1 and TRBJ2-7; 9 positions agree with TRBD1. The germline V gene has CDR1 SGHRS and CDR2 YFSETQ. This CDR3 comprises 15 residues. J was trimmed by 6 bases and V by 5 bases; bases with no gene match: 12. CDR3 sequence: CASSYTGGAFSEQYF. CDR3 coding DNA: TGCGCCAGCAGTTATACAGGGGGCGCATTCTCCGAGCAGTACTTC.

This chain links TRBV7-9 with TRBJ2-2, with unresolved D. V was pared by 5 bases and J by 1 base, with 11 bases between. Germline V CDR1 and CDR2: SEHNR, FQNEAQ (reference sequence). The CDR3 contains 15 residues. The CDR3 DNA reads as TGTGCCAGCAGCCGCCCCCAACAGAACACCGGGGAGCTGTTTTTT. Translating gives CASSRPQQNTGELFF. Variable domain in full (rest from reference TRBV7-9 and TRBJ2-2): DTGVSQNPRHKITKRGQNVTFRCDPISEHNRLYWYRQTLGQGPEFLTYFQNEAQLEKSRLLSDRFSAERPKGSFSTLEIQRTEQGDSAMYLCASSRPQQNTGELFFGEGSRLTVL.

The chain employs TRBV7-9 and TRBJ1-4; D unclear. The CDR3 has 14 residues. V was trimmed by 1 base and J by 7 bases, leaving 10 bases between them. Germline V lookup: CDR1 SEHNR, CDR2 FQNEAQ (reference sequence). The CDR3 sequence: CASSLVGPGEKLFF. In DNA, the CDR3 is TGTGCCAGCAGCTTAGTGGGTCCCGGTGAAAAACTGTTTTTT.

CDR3 bases: TGTGCCAGCAGCTTGGGAGTAGGGGGGCCCTTGGAGACCCAGTACTTC. It specifies CASSLGVGGPLETQYF. The rearrangement uses TRBV5-4 and TRBJ2-5; D is perhaps TRBD1 or TRBD2 (6 bases each). Germline V gives CDR1 SGHNT, CDR2 YYREEE (reference sequence). This CDR3 region has 16 residues. Between the trimmed V and J ends, which lost 0 bases and 5 bases, there was a span of 17 bases.

The chain carries TRBV4-2 and TRBJ2-3; the match to TRBD2 covers 8 bases. The CDR3 totals 17 residues. Per the germline V gene, CDR1 is LGHNA and CDR2 is YNFKEQ. V lost 2 bases, J lost 6 bases, and 13 bases stayed unmatched. For the CDR3, the DNA is TGTGCCAGCAGCCAAACTCCGCGGGGGGCCCGGTCGGATACGCAGTATTTT. Residues: CASSQTPRGARSDTQYF.

This chain connects TRBV6-4 to TRBJ2-7; the D gene is possibly TRBD2 (5 bases). The CDR3 has 13 amino acids. CDR1 and CDR2 from the germline V gene are MRHNA and SNTAGT. V lost 9 bases and J 2 bases, leaving 14 bases between the germline ends. DNA for the CDR3: TGTGCCAGTGGCGATGGGAGACCCTACGAGCAGTACTTC. Its protein is CASGDGRPYEQYF.

The chain joins TRBV11-3 to TRBJ2-3; D may be TRBD1 or TRBD2 (6 bases each). The CDR3 totals 13 residues. CDR1 and CDR2 from the germline V gene are SGHNT and YENEEA. V shed 2 bases and J shed 11 bases, with 14 bases lying between them. The CDR3, as DNA: TGTGCCAGCAGCTTACCGGGGGCGGTTAGGCAGTATTTT. Amino acid sequence: CASSLPGAVRQYF.

V usage is TRBV10-3 and J usage is TRBJ2-2; 11 positions agree with TRBD2. The germline V gene has CDR1 ENHRY and CDR2 SYGVKD. V lost 4 bases, J lost 1 base, and 2 bases stayed unmatched. The CDR3 covers 16 residues. This chain's CDR3 is CAISAGLAVNTGELFF. CDR3 nucleotides: TGTGCCATCAGTGCGGGACTAGCGGTGAACACCGGGGAGCTGTTTTTT.

V gene TRBV6-5 combines with J gene TRBJ2-6, with D uncertain. CDR3 size: 16 residues. V lost 1 base and J lost 1, with 8 bases in between. Germline values: CDR1 MNHEY, CDR2 SVGAGI. CDR3 loop: CASSYLRSSGANVLTF. CDR3 DNA: TGTGCCAGCAGTTACTTAAGGTCTTCTGGGGCCAACGTCCTGACTTTC.

The rearrangement joins TRBV29-1 to TRBJ1-4; D possibly corresponds to TRBD1 (5 bases). CDR1 is SQVTM and CDR2 is ANQGSEA in the germline V gene. V was trimmed by 5 bases and J by 8 bases, leaving 12 bases between them. The CDR3 spans 12 residues. CDR3 sequence: CSVKGAGEKLFF. The CDR3, as DNA: TGCAGCGTTAAAGGGGCGGGGGAAAAACTGTTTTTT.

V gene TRBV11-2 combines with J gene TRBJ2-7, with D unclear. The germline CDR1 and CDR2 sequences are SGHAT and FQNNGV. This CDR3 spans 13 amino acids. Trimming removed 5 bases from V and 0 bases from J, with 8 bases in between. The CDR3 sequence is CASSPGSSYEQYF. In nucleotides, the CDR3 is TGTGCCAGCAGCCCAGGTAGCTCCTACGAGCAGTACTTC.

This clone was seen once. This chain links TRBV2 with TRBJ1-1; D gene uncertain. CDR1 and CDR2 (germline): SNHLY, FYNNEI. The length of the CDR3 is 13 residues. The V end lost 6 bases, the J end lost 9 bases, and 17 bases lay between the germline ends. The CDR3 DNA reads TGTGCCAGCAGGCGCGAGGGTGCAGCGAAAGCTTTCTTT. Amino acids: CASRREGAAKAFF. The full variable domain, rest sourced from reference TRBV2 and TRBJ1-1, is EPEVTQTPSHQVTQMGQEVILRCVPISNHLYFYWYRQILGQKVEFLVSFYNNEISEKSEIFDDQFSVERPDGSNFTLKIRSTKLEDSAMYFCASRREGAAKAFFGQGTRLTVV.

V is TRBV6-4 and J is TRBJ2-1, with 14 bases aligning to TRBD2. Germline-derived CDR1 and CDR2 are MRHNA and SNTAGT. V was pared by 0 bases and J by 7 bases, with 2 bases of the junction left unmatched. The CDR3 is made up of 16 amino acids. The CDR3 spells CASSDSGTSGSNEQFF. CDR3 coding DNA: TGTGCCAGCAGTGACTCGGGGACTAGCGGGAGTAATGAGCAGTTCTTC.

The rearrangement uses TRBV12-5 and TRBJ2-7, with 10 bases aligning to TRBD2. The germline V gene encodes CDR1 LGHNT and CDR2 FRNRAP. V shed 1 base and J 0 bases; nucleotides not matched to a gene: 3. The CDR3 has 16 residues. This CDR3 reads CASGLGLAGLSYEQYF. In DNA form, the CDR3 reads TGTGCTAGTGGTTTGGGACTAGCGGGCCTCTCCTACGAGCAGTACTTC.

The chain carries TRBV9 and TRBJ1-6; weak D call: TRBD1 (6 bases). The CDR3 contains 15 residues. Germline V gene sequence: CDR1 SGDLS, CDR2 YYNGEE. V was trimmed by 0 bases and J by 7 bases, leaving 11 bases between them. The CDR3 DNA follows: TGTGCCAGCAGCGTAGAACCAGGGGCCAATTCACCCCTCCACTTT. The encoded protein is CASSVEPGANSPLHF.

The CDR3 nucleotides read TGTGCCAGCAGCCTTACTAGCGGGGTCTACAATGAGCAGTTCTTC. This gives the protein CASSLTSGVYNEQFF. This chain uses TRBV5-5 with TRBJ2-1; 10 bases line up with TRBD2. The CDR3 consists of 15 residues. In germline, CDR1 is SGHKS, CDR2 YYEKEE (reference sequence). After removal of 4 bases from V and 3 bases from J, the junction contained 4 bases not matched to a gene.